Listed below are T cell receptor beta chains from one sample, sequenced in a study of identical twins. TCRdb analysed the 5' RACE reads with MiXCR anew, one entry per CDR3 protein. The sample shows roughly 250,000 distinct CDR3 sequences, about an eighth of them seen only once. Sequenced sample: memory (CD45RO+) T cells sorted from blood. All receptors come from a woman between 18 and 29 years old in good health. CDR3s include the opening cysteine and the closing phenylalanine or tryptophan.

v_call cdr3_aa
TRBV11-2 CASSLKQRITEAFF
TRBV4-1 CASSQYRAAYGYTF
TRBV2 CASSDYAGGNTEAFF
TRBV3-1 CASSLQGGETEAFF
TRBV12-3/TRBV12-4 CASRPWTGRNSPLHF
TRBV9 CASSDGEKLFF
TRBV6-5 CASSYTGVYQPQHF
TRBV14 CASSQGGIGWAQYF
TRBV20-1 CSAAAPRQGGTEAFF
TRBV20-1 CSARAGGTEAFF
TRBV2 CASRGTGNFANEQFF
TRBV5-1 CASSLTRQEAFF
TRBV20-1 CSARLLRTSNNEQFF
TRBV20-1 CSARDGDRDYNEQFF
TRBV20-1 CSAPGLGSYEQYF
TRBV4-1 CASSQEIRNANTGELFF
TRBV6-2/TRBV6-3 CASSYRGGPQETQYF
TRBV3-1 CASSQELGTAKNIQYF
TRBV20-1 CSAGTGGPRANYGYTF
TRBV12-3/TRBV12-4 CASSSPRDHTDTQYF
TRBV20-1 CSARDSYNSPLHF
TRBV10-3 CAISDAGGMRNIQYF
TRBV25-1 CASSAAATDTQYF
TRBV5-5 CASSLEASVYNEQFF
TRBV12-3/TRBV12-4 CASSFRGASQNEQFF
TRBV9 CASSVAAGGTQETQYF
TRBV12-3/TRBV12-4 CASSLQGSTEAFF
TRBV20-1 CSAANRAMGPGELFF
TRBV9 CASSVGAGGTGNTIYF
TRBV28 CASSIKSGNTEAFF
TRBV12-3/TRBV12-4 CASRRPTGSTDTQYF
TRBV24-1 CATSEAGVSNEQFF
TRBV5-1 CASSLGKDNSPLHF
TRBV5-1 CASSPGGSRVYEQYF
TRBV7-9 CASSLLAGGHDWYF
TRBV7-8 CASSRGTDGEQFF